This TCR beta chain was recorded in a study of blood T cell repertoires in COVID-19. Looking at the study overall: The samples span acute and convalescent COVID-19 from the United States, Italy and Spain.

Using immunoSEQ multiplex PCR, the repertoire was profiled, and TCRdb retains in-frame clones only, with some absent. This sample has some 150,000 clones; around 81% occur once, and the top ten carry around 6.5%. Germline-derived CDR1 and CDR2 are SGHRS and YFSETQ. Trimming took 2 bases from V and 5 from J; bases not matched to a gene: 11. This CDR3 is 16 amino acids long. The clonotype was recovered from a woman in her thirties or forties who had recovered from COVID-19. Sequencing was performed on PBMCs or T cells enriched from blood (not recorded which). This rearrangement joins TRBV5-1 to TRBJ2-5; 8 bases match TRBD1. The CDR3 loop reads CASSFGQGSLFETQYF. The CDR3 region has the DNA TGCGCCAGCAGCTTCGGACAGGGTAGTCTTTTCGAGACCCAGTACTTC.